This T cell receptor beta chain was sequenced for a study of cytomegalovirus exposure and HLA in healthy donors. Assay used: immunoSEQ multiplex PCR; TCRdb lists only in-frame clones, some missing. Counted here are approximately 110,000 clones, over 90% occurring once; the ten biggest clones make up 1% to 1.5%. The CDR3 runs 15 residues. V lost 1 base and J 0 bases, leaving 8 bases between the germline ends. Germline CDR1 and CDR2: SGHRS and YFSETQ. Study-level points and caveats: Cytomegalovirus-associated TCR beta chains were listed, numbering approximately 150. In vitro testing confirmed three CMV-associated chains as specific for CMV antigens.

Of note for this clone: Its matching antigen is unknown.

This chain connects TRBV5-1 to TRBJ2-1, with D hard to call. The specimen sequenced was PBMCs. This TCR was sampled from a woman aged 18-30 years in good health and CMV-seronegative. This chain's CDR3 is CASSLTRNSYNEQFF. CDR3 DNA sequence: TGCGCCAGCAGCTTGACGAGAAACTCCTACAATGAGCAGTTCTTC.